This TCR beta chain was retrieved from a study of CD8 T cells in ankylosing spondylitis (dated 2017 in TCRdb). For the study in its entirety: The study set out to find disease-linked TCR variants by profiling T cell receptor beta repertoires in ankylosing spondylitis patients and healthy donors. The full study cohort comprised about 25 ankylosing spondylitis patients and roughly 110 healthy donors. Peripheral blood was sampled, and synovial fluid was also collected from ankylosing spondylitis patients. Study-level results and caveats: Blood from ankylosing spondylitis patients appeared to be characterized by a TCR beta motif made up of several highly homologous amino acid variants. According to the report, matched synovial fluid samples from ankylosing spondylitis patients were significantly enriched for the disease-linked clones. Some TCR beta motif variants had previously been reported in synovial fluid and blood of reactive arthritis patients, which suggested common disease-initiation mechanisms. The disease-linked clones showed a CD8+ phenotype and occurred at relatively low frequencies in peripheral blood.

V lost 4 bases and J lost 3 bases, and the count of bases not matched to a germline gene is 4. The CDR3 starts with the cysteine, ends with the phenylalanine, and has 14 residues. The DNA shown is the 42-base CDR3, in frame from base 1. CDR1 and CDR2, per the germline V gene, are SGHRS and YFSETQ. Data came from an Illumina HiSeq 2500. TCR beta libraries were prepared by quantitative 5'-RACE with molecular barcodes. In the paper's pipeline: To identify disease-linked TCR variants, a new computational method was used, one built on a probabilistic model of VDJ rearrangement. TCRdb redid the processing of the public reads, applying fastp at Q25 and MiXCR, and retained in-frame beta chains. Every entry covers one CDR3 protein and lists the most common genes and DNA from its rows. The V and J calls come from TCRdb's annotation, not from the publication. The sample yields approximately 520,000 distinct CDR3 sequences; under 5.5% were counted once. The leading ten clones occupy under 4.5% of the sample.

This clonotype has a count of ten or more. Its recognized antigen is unknown. Per-base quality was not reported, and no clone a single base away is much larger than it. The chain couples TRBV5-1 to TRBJ2-5; TRBD2 matches 9 bases in the middle. The receptor was derived from a male donor with ankylosing spondylitis. The sequencing sample was made of blood, either unsorted or a sorted T cell fraction (not recorded which). At the DNA level, the sequence is TGCGCCAGCAGCCGGCGGGGGGGCGAAGAGACCCAGTACTTC. Translated, this gives CASSRRGGEETQYF.